Listed below are T cell receptor beta chains from one sample, sequenced in a study of response to subunit inactivated influenza vaccine. MiXCR was run by TCRdb on the RT-PCR reads, yielding one entry per CDR3 protein. The table has fewer than 550,000 distinct CDR3 sequences, about 25% seen once. This specimen was CD4+ T cells sorted from PBMCs, taken less than 6 days after vaccination. The receptors originated from a man in his fifties who received an inactivated influenza vaccine. Each CDR3 is given with its conserved first and last residue. The order of the fields is V gene, clone size, D gene, J gene, CDR3 protein, CDR3 DNA. A D gene is named only where the DNA matches it firmly. Some rows have no size entry. The others give once, few or many, or a class for an expanded clone.

TRBV20-1,few,TRBD2,TRBJ2-1,CSALSGGAYNEQFF,TGCAGTGCTCTTAGCGGGGGGGCGTACAATGAGCAGTTCTTC
TRBV11-2,-,-,TRBJ2-7,CASSSGQGGYEQYF,TGTGCCAGCAGCTCCGGACAGGGAGGGTACGAGCAGTACTTC
TRBV12-3/TRBV12-4,-,-,TRBJ1-1,CASSLERGNTEAFF,TGTGCCAGCAGTTTAGAACGGGGGAACACTGAAGCTTTCTTT
TRBV20-1,-,-,TRBJ2-7,CSAIHAGYEQYF,TGCAGTGCCATCCACGCGGGGTACGAGCAGTACTTC
TRBV4-3,few,TRBD1,TRBJ1-1,CASSQDRGQSNTEAFF,TGCGCCAGCAGCCAAGATCGGGGACAGTCGAACACTGAAGCTTTCTTT
TRBV6-1,-,TRBD1,TRBJ2-3,CASSLSGTGSTDTQYF,TGTGCCAGCAGCCTATCTGGGACAGGGAGCACAGATACGCAGTATTTT
TRBV7-8,-,-,TRBJ1-5,CASSLPQAPQHF,TGTGCCAGCAGCTTACCCCAGGCGCCCCAGCATTTT
TRBV20-1,-,-,TRBJ2-3,CSGSQNTDTQYF,TGCAGTGGCAGTCAAAACACAGATACGCAGTATTTT
TRBV6-1,-,TRBD2,TRBJ2-3,CASSAGLARGSDTQYF,TGTGCCAGCAGTGCGGGACTAGCGAGAGGGTCAGATACGCAGTATTTT
TRBV7-2,-,-,TRBJ2-7,CASHSSGRPIYEQYF,TGTGCCAGCCATTCCTCAGGACGACCGATCTACGAGCAGTACTTC
TRBV29-1,few,-,TRBJ2-2,CSVQGNTGELFF,TGCAGCGTTCAGGGAAACACCGGGGAGCTGTTTTTT
TRBV7-2,-,-,TRBJ2-3,CASSSTPPTDTQYF,TGTGCCAGCAGCTCCACGCCCCCGACAGATACGCAGTATTTT
TRBV5-1,few,-,TRBJ1-1,CASSLSGQDTEAFF,TGCGCCAGCAGCTTGTCGGGTCAGGACACTGAAGCTTTCTTT
TRBV6-2/TRBV6-3,few,-,TRBJ2-2,CASSYSTPGELFF,TGTGCCAGCAGTTACTCGACACCCGGGGAGCTGTTTTTT
TRBV6-2/TRBV6-3,few,TRBD2,TRBJ2-7,CASSYAGTSSYEQYF,TGTGCCAGCAGTTACGCCGGGACTAGCTCCTACGAGCAGTACTTC
TRBV27,-,TRBD2,TRBJ2-7,CASSSTPRAGDEQYF,TGTGCCAGCAGTTCCACCCCCAGAGCGGGGGACGAGCAGTACTTC
TRBV20-1,few,TRBD2,TRBJ2-1,CSARYSGRAAEQFF,TGCAGTGCTAGATATAGCGGGAGGGCCGCCGAGCAGTTCTTC
TRBV4-1,-,-,TRBJ2-5,CASSQPPQETQYF,TGCGCCAGCAGCCAGCCGCCCCAAGAGACCCAGTACTTC
TRBV5-6,few,-,TRBJ2-1,CASSLGGALNNEQFF,TGTGCCAGCAGCTTGGGGGGGGCCCTAAACAATGAGCAGTTCTTC
TRBV4-1,-,-,TRBJ2-3,CASSQEIPGGTDTQYF,TGCGCCAGCAGCCAAGAAATCCCCGGGGGCACAGATACGCAGTATTTT
TRBV12-3/TRBV12-4,many,-,TRBJ2-7,CASSLIRGTYEQYF,TGTGCCAGCAGTTTAATTAGGGGAACCTACGAGCAGTACTTC
TRBV11-2,-,-,TRBJ2-6,CASSSFGGSSGANVLTF,TGTGCCAGCAGCTCCTTCGGGGGTAGCTCTGGGGCCAACGTCCTGACTTTC
TRBV7-9,few,-,TRBJ2-5,CASSLGFVAEETQYF,TGTGCCAGCAGCTTAGGATTCGTTGCGGAAGAGACCCAGTACTTC
TRBV5-1,few,TRBD2,TRBJ2-1,CASSLDSGGAGEQFF,TGCGCCAGCAGCTTGGATAGCGGGGGGGCCGGTGAGCAGTTCTTC
TRBV29-1,few,TRBD2,TRBJ2-7,CSASKTSGRNEQYF,TGCAGCGCTTCGAAGACTAGCGGGAGGAACGAGCAGTACTTC
TRBV5-1,few,-,TRBJ2-7,CASSLDRSGLNYEQYF,TGCGCCAGCAGCTTGGATAGATCGGGGCTGAACTACGAGCAGTACTTC
TRBV4-3,few,TRBD1,TRBJ2-2,CASSQDWGQGIGRELFF,TGCGCCAGCAGCCAAGATTGGGGACAGGGGATTGGAAGGGAGCTGTTTTTT
TRBV3-1,-,-,TRBJ2-2,CASSQGGLFAGELFF,TGTGCCAGCAGCCAGGGGGGGCTATTCGCCGGGGAGCTGTTTTTT
TRBV20-1,few,-,TRBJ2-5,CSARDGTQYF,TGCAGTGCTAGAGATGGGACCCAGTACTTC
TRBV6-2/TRBV6-3,few,-,TRBJ1-1,CASSVGSHTEAFF,TGTGCCAGCAGCGTTGGAAGTCACACTGAAGCTTTCTTT
TRBV10-3,-,-,TRBJ2-1,CAISEPGVGSYNEQFF,TGTGCCATCAGTGAGCCGGGGGTGGGGTCCTACAATGAGCAGTTCTTC
TRBV28,-,-,TRBJ1-2,CASREHVGLGYTF,TGTGCCAGCAGAGAACACGTGGGCCTAGGCTACACCTTC
TRBV5-6,-,-,TRBJ2-3,CASSSLGGTDTQYF,TGTGCCAGCAGCTCGTTGGGCGGCACAGATACGCAGTATTTT
TRBV20-1,-,-,TRBJ1-2,CSASRSVRGYTF,TGCAGTGCTAGCCGGTCAGTGAGGGGCTACACCTTC